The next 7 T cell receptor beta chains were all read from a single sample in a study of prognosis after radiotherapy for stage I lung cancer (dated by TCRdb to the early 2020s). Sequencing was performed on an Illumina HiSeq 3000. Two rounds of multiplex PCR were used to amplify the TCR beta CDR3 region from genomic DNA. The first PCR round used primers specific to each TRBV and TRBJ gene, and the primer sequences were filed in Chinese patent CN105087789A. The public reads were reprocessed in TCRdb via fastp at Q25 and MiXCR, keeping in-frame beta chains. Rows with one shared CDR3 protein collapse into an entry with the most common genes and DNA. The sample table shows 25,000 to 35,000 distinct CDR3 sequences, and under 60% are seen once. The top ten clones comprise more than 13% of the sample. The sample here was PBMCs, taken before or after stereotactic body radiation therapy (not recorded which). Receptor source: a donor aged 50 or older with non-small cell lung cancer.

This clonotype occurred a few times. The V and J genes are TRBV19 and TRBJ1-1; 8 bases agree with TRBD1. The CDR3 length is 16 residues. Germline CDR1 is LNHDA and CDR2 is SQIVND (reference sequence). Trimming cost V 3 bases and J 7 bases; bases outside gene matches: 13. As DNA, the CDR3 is TGTGCCAGTAGTATCGGGGACCCGGACAGGGATCATGAAGCTTTCTTT. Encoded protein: CASSIGDPDRDHEAFF.

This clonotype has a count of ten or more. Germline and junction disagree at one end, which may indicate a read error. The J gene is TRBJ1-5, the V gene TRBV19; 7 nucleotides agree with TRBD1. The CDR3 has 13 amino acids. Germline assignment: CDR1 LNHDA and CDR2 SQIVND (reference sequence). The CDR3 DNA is TGTGCCAGTCGTATCAGGGGGTACCAGCCCCAGCATTTT. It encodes CASRIRGYQPQHF. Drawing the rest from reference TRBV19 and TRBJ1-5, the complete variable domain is DGGITQSPKYLFRKEGQNVTLSCEQNLNHDAMYWYRQDPGQGLRLIYYSQIVNDFQKGDIAEGYSVSREKKESFPLTVTSAQKNPTAFYLCASRIRGYQPQHFGDGTRLSIL.

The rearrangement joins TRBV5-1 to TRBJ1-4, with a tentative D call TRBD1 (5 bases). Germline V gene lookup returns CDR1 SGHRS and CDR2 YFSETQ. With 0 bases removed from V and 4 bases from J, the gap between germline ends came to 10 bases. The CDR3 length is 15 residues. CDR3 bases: TGCGCCAGCAGCTTGGGGACATCTTTTAATGAAAAACTGTTTTTT. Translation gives CASSLGTSFNEKLFF.

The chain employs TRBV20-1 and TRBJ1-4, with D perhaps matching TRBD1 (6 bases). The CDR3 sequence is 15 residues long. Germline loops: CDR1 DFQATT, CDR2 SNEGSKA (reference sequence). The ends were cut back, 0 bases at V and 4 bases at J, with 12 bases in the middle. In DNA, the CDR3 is TGCAGTGCTAGAGATCCTGGGGGCGATAATGAAAAACTGTTTTTT. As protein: CSARDPGGDNEKLFF.

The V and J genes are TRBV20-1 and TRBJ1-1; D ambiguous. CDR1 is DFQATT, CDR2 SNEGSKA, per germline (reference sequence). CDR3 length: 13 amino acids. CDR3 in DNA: TGCAGCATAAAACCAGGTGGCGTCACTGAAGCTTTCTTT. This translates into CSIKPGGVTEAFF.

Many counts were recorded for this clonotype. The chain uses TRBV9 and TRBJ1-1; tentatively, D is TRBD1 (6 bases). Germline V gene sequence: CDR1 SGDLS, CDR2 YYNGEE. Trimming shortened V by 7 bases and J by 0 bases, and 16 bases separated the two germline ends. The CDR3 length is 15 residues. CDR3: CASGGGGQMNTEAFF. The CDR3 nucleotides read TGTGCCAGCGGGGGTGGGGGACAAATGAACACTGAAGCTTTCTTT.

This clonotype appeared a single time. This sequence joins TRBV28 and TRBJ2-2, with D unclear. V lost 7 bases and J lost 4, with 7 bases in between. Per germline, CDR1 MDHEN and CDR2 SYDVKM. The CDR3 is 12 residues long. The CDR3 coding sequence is TGTGCCAGCATTCGAGGCACCGGGGAGCTGTTTTTT. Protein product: CASIRGTGELFF.